The 8 T cell receptor beta chains presented below share a single source sample, sequenced in a study of blood T cell repertoires in COVID-19. Some clones are missing from TCRdb's copy, which holds only in-frame ones; the method was immunoSEQ multiplex PCR. The sample contains 140,000 to 150,000 clones, 88% of which appear only once. Sequenced: peripheral blood. The receptor set was obtained from a human donor in a cohort sampled during active COVID-19.

In DNA form, the CDR3 reads TGTGCCAGCACCGTACAGGGGGCGACCTATAATTCACCCCTCCACTTT. Protein: CASTVQGATYNSPLHF. The gene calls are TRBV21-1 and TRBJ1-6; the listed D gene, TRBD1, was not tested against the DNA. TRBV21-1 is a pseudogene locus. The CDR3 spans 16 residues.

In this sample, this clone turned up once. The chain combines TRBV5-1 with TRBJ2-7; 12 nucleotides align to TRBD1. The V gene end was trimmed by 0 bases and the J gene end by 7 bases; junction bases not matched to a gene: 11. The CDR3 contains 17 residues. The germline V gene encodes CDR1 SGHRS and CDR2 YFSETQ. The CDR3 DNA reads TGCGCCAGCAGCTTGGCCTCGCGGGGACAGGGGGCGGGGGAGCAGTACTTC. Protein sequence: CASSLASRGQGAGEQYF.

The CDR3 loop reads CASSYEHRGRSYTF. The CDR3, as DNA: TGTGCCAGCAGTTACGAACACAGGGGGCGAAGCTACACCTTC. J is TRBJ1-2 and V is TRBV6-5, with 9 bases identical to TRBD1. The CDR3 contains 14 residues. Germline V gene sequence: CDR1 MNHEY, CDR2 SVGAGI. V was pared by 2 bases and J by 9 bases, with 7 bases of the junction left unmatched.

The chain couples TRBV19 to TRBJ2-5; D gene uncertain. V was pared by 3 bases and J by 4 bases, with 18 bases between. The CDR3 extends over 16 amino acids. The germline V gene encodes CDR1 LNHDA and CDR2 SQIVND (reference sequence). The CDR3 loop is CASSIWSPPSGETQYF. As DNA, the CDR3 is TGTGCCAGTAGTATCTGGTCTCCCCCTTCCGGAGAGACCCAGTACTTC.

This clone has just a few counts. V gene TRBV5-6 combines with J gene TRBJ2-7; D unresolved. The length of the CDR3 is 11 residues. The germline CDR1 and CDR2 sequences are SGHDT and YYEEEE. Trimming took 2 bases from V and 7 from J, leaving 7 bases between them. CDR3 in amino acids: CASSFRREQYF. CDR3 sequence (DNA): TGTGCCAGCAGCTTCCGTCGGGAGCAGTACTTC.

V is TRBV19 and J is TRBJ2-7, with D tentatively TRBD2 (6 bases). Trimming left V 6 bases short and J 6 bases short, with 18 bases between. Germline loops: CDR1 LNHDA, CDR2 SQIVND (reference sequence). The CDR3 loop spans 14 amino acids. CDR3 protein: CASRPRGEGTEQYF. The CDR3 DNA reads as TGTGCCAGTAGGCCGCGGGGTGAGGGAACCGAGCAGTACTTC.

V is TRBV5-4 and J is TRBJ2-1; 8 bases match TRBD2. Germline V CDR1 and CDR2: SGHNT, YYREEE (reference sequence). This CDR3 comprises 15 residues. With V trimmed by 2 bases and J by 7 bases, 8 bases remained unmatched. CDR3 loop: CASSLSVLAANEQFF. DNA of the CDR3: TGTGCCAGCAGCTTATCGGTACTAGCGGCTAATGAGCAGTTCTTC.

The gene calls are TRBV19 and TRBJ2-1; perhaps TRBD2 as D (6 bases). The V gene's germline CDR1 is LNHDA and CDR2 SQIVND (reference sequence). This CDR3 contains 14 residues. CDR3 amino acids: CASARDSRLNEQFF. The CDR3, as DNA: TGTGCTTCAGCCCGGGACTCCAGGTTAAATGAGCAGTTCTTC.